The 9 T cell receptor beta chains below were found in one sample sequenced in a study of blood T cell repertoires in COVID-19. Profiling relied on immunoSEQ multiplex PCR, and the TCRdb table lists in-frame clones only, not all of them. The sample lists approximately 170,000 clones; approximately 81% were seen once. The sequenced material came from peripheral blood. Receptors were obtained from a woman older than 75 with active or convalescent COVID-19.

The chain joins TRBV28 to TRBJ2-7, with 9 positions matching TRBD1. This CDR3 region has 15 residues. In germline, CDR1 is MDHEN, CDR2 SYDVKM. J lost 4 bases, V lost 6 bases, and 10 bases had no gene match. In DNA form, the CDR3 reads TGTGCCAGCAGCCCGCTTGGGACAGGGCCATACGAGCAGTACTTC. Translating it yields CASSPLGTGPYEQYF.

This clone was counted once. The genes are TRBV7-3 and TRBJ2-6; D is unclear. Germline V CDR1 and CDR2: SGHTA, FQGTGA. This CDR3 is 13 amino acids long. Trimming left V 4 bases short and J 3 bases short, with 4 bases between. The CDR3 DNA reads TGTGCCAGCAGCTCGGGTGGGGCCAACGTCCTGACTTTC. Amino acid sequence: CASSSGGANVLTF.

In DNA form, the CDR3 reads TGTGCCGGTCAGGGGGCGGCCGGGGGAAACACCATATATTTT. This gives the protein CAGQGAAGGNTIYF. This chain uses TRBV6-5 with TRBJ1-3, with 8 bases aligning to TRBD1. The trim removed 11 bases at V and 4 bases at J, leaving 10 bases unmatched. The germline V gene encodes CDR1 MNHEY and CDR2 SVGAGI. CDR3 length: 14 amino acids.

The genes are TRBV7-9 and TRBJ2-3; 8 nucleotides match TRBD1. This CDR3 is 13 amino acids long. V shed 5 bases and J 5 bases; nucleotides not matched to a gene: 3. Germline V gives CDR1 SEHNR, CDR2 FQNEAQ (reference sequence). CDR3 bases: TGTGCCAGCAGCGGACAGGGTGGAGATACGCAGTATTTT. Residues: CASSGQGGDTQYF.

CDR3 bases: TGTGCCAGCAGCCTCTCGGGTAGCCTTAATGAGCAGTTCTTC. Translating gives CASSLSGSLNEQFF. J is TRBJ2-1 and V is TRBV7-3; no clear D. V lost 5 bases and J 7 bases, leaving 15 bases between the germline ends. The length of the CDR3 is 14 residues. Per germline, CDR1 SGHTA and CDR2 FQGTGA.

This rearrangement joins TRBV10-3 to TRBJ1-2; D uncertain. The CDR3 has 13 amino acids. In germline, CDR1 is ENHRY, CDR2 SYGVKD. Trimming left V 2 bases short and J 8 bases short, with 12 bases between. CDR3 in DNA: TGTGCCATCAGTGAGGGGAGGGTCGACGGCTACACCTTC. It is translated as CAISEGRVDGYTF.

This chain connects TRBV12-3 or TRBV12-4 to TRBJ2-7; TRBD2 might be the D (6 bases). V lost 3 bases and J 4 bases, leaving 10 bases between the germline ends. This CDR3 region has 13 residues. The CDR3 here is CASSFGLIYEQYF. Written as DNA, the CDR3 is TGTGCCAGCAGTTTCGGACTAATATACGAGCAGTACTTC.

The V call is TRBV6-5, the J call TRBJ1-1, with D hard to call. Per the germline V gene, CDR1 is MNHEY and CDR2 is SVGAGI. Trimming removed 11 bases from V and 4 bases from J, with 14 bases in between. The CDR3 totals 12 residues. The chain's CDR3 is CASVGRITEAFF. CDR3 sequence (DNA): TGTGCCTCGGTGGGCAGAATCACTGAAGCTTTCTTT.

This clone has only a few counts. The sample has other DNA sequences that encode this CDR3 too. The chain combines TRBV15 with TRBJ2-7; a possible D gene is TRBD2 (5 bases). V lost 0 bases to trimming and J lost 3 bases, with 6 bases between them. The germline CDR1 and CDR2 sequences are LNHNV and YYDKDF (reference sequence). This CDR3 spans 13 amino acids. CDR3 amino acids: CATSRDRGYEQYF. CDR3 DNA: TGTGCCACCAGCAGAGATCGGGGCTACGAGCAGTACTTC.